This T cell receptor beta chain was retrieved from a study of T cells after yellow fever vaccination. Germline loops: CDR1 LNHDA, CDR2 SQIVND (reference sequence). The CDR3 covers 14 residues. With 5 bases removed from V and 1 base from J, the gap between germline ends came to 11 bases. In TCRdb, the 5' RACE reads were re-called with MiXCR into one record per CDR3 protein. This repertoire shows approximately 450,000 distinct CDR3 sequences, around 19% found once; its top ten account for 15% to 20%. The material sequenced was PBMCs, taken before the yellow fever booster vaccination. The V gene is TRBV19, the J gene TRBJ1-1; D gene unclear. This receptor was obtained from a man younger than 30 who received the YFV17D yellow fever vaccine. The CDR3 protein is CASSPTPGNTEAFF. The CDR3 DNA follows: TGTGCCAGTAGTCCCACCCCGGGGAACACTGAAGCTTTCTTT.